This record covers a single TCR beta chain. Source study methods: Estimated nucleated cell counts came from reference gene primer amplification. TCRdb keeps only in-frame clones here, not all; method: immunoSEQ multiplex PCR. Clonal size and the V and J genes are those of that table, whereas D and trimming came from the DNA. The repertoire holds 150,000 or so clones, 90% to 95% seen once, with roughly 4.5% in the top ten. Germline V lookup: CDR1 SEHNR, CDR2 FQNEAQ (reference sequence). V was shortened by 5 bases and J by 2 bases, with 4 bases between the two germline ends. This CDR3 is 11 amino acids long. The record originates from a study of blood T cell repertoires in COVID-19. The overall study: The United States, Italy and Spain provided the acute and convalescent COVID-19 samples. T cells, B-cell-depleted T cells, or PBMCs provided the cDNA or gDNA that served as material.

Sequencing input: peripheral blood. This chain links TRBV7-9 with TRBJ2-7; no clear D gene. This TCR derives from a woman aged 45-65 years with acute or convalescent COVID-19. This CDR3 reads CASSGAYEQYF. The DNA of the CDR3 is TGTGCCAGCAGCGGAGCCTACGAGCAGTACTTC.